The 27 T cell receptor beta chains in this list originate from one sample, sequenced in a study of early T cells in non-severe SARS-CoV-2 infection. TCRdb independently ran MiXCR on the 5' RACE reads; one entry per CDR3 protein. The table has around 9,000 distinct CDR3 sequences, under 5.5% seen once; the top ten hold roughly 10%. The sequenced sample consisted of whole blood. The receptors here all came from an adult who was a healthcare worker with PCR-confirmed SARS-CoV-2 infection or an uninfected control (not recorded which).

This clonotype was observed a handful of times. V and J are TRBV6-5 and TRBJ2-7; 11 nucleotides align to TRBD1. There are 14 residues in the CDR3. The germline CDR1 and CDR2 sequences are MNHEY and SVGAGI. The V and J ends lost 5 bases and 4 bases, in that order; junction bases with no gene match: 4. The CDR3 here is CASSRGQGVYEQYF. The CDR3 nucleotides are TGTGCCAGCAGTCGGGGACAGGGGGTTTACGAGCAGTACTTC.

This chain connects TRBV4-1 to TRBJ2-1, with 8 bases identical to TRBD2. Germline V CDR1 and CDR2: MGHRA, YSYEKL. This CDR3 contains 15 residues. V trimming: 2 bases; J trimming: 3 bases; junction bases outside the gene matches: 3. As DNA, the CDR3 is TGCGCCAGCAGCCAAAGCGGGAGTAGCTACAATGAGCAGTTCTTC. Translation gives CASSQSGSSYNEQFF.

The chain employs TRBV7-9 and TRBJ2-7, with 7 nucleotides matching TRBD2. This CDR3 region has 17 residues. Unmatched junction bases numbered 14, after V lost 5 bases and J lost 1 base. Germline CDR1 is SEHNR and CDR2 is FQNEAQ (reference sequence). DNA for the CDR3: TGTGCCAGCAGCCACCCAGGCGGGGGACCAAGGTCCTACGAGCAGTACGTC. It yields the protein CASSHPGGGPRSYEQYV.

This clonotype was recorded at least ten times. The chain has TRBV15 and TRBJ2-4; D is unresolved. Germline V gene sequence: CDR1 LNHNV, CDR2 YYDKDF (reference sequence). The CDR3 covers 14 residues. Trimming left V 4 bases short and J 8 bases short, with 15 bases between. CDR3: CATSKDPRRYIQYF. The CDR3 DNA reads TGTGCCACCAGCAAGGACCCCAGGCGGTACATTCAGTACTTC. Together with reference TRBV15 and TRBJ2-4, the CDR3 gives the full variable domain: DAMVIQNPRYQVTQFGKPVTLSCSQTLNHNVMYWYQQKSSQAPKLLFHYYDKDFNNEADTPDNFQSRRPNTSFCFLDIRSPGLGDTAMYLCATSKDPRRYIQYFGAGTRLSVL.

CDR3 sequence (DNA): TGCAGTGCTAGGGGCGGCTCGGGACACGAGCAGTACTTC. Protein product: CSARGGSGHEQYF. V gene TRBV20-1 combines with J gene TRBJ2-7; either TRBD1 or TRBD2 may supply D (5 bases each). V shed 3 bases and J shed 5 bases, with 14 bases lying between them. Germline V gene sequence: CDR1 DFQATT, CDR2 SNEGSKA (reference sequence). The CDR3 runs 13 residues.

This clonotype was found many times. This rearrangement joins TRBV18 to TRBJ2-3; 11 positions match TRBD2. The CDR3 covers 15 residues. The germline CDR1 and CDR2 sequences are KGHSH and LQKENI. J was trimmed by 4 bases and V by 2 bases; bases with no gene match: 2. Here the CDR3 reads CASSPISGRADTQYF. DNA of the CDR3: TGTGCCAGCTCACCAATTAGCGGGAGGGCAGATACGCAGTATTTT. Together with reference TRBV18 and TRBJ2-3, the CDR3 gives the full variable domain: NAGVMQNPRHLVRRRGQEARLRCSPMKGHSHVYWYRQLPEEGLKFMVYLQKENIIDESGMPKERFSAEFPKEGPSILRIQQVVRGDSAAYFCASSPISGRADTQYFGPGTRLTVL.

This clonotype is judged medium-sized. The chain carries TRBV9 and TRBJ1-6; D is unclear. Trimming took 3 bases from V and 10 from J, leaving 14 bases between them. CDR1 is SGDLS, CDR2 YYNGEE, per germline. The CDR3 is 14 amino acids. CDR3: CASSAVEDRSPLHF. The CDR3 nucleotides read TGTGCCAGCAGCGCGGTTGAGGACCGGTCACCCCTCCACTTT. Looking up the rest from reference TRBV9 and TRBJ1-6 gives the full variable domain: DSGVTQTPKHLITATGQRVTLRCSPRSGDLSVYWYQQSLDQGLQFLIQYYNGEERAKGNILERFSAQQFPDLHSELNLSSLELGDSALYFCASSAVEDRSPLHFGNGTRLTVT.

By sample fraction, this clonotype is medium-sized. The chain has TRBV12-3 or TRBV12-4 and TRBJ1-2; D perhaps matches TRBD1 (6 bases). The CDR3 extends over 14 amino acids. Trimming pared 0 bases from V and 2 bases from J, leaving 7 bases between. The CDR3 DNA reads as TGTGCCAGCAGTTTAGCGCAGGGGAACTATGGCTACACCTTC. It translates to CASSLAQGNYGYTF.

The sample holds many counts of this clonotype. The rearrangement joins TRBV24-1 to TRBJ2-3; D is undetermined. With 4 bases removed from V and 3 bases from J, the gap between germline ends came to 4 bases. Germline V gene sequence: CDR1 KGHDR, CDR2 SFDVKD. The CDR3 runs to 12 residues. Written as DNA, the CDR3 is TGTGCCACCAGTGACAGGACAGATACGCAGTATTTT. Translated: CATSDRTDTQYF.

This clonotype was seen ten or more times. This chain connects TRBV6-5 to TRBJ2-1; the D gene is possibly TRBD2 (5 bases). There are 14 residues in the CDR3. Trimming shortened V by 0 bases and J by 7 bases, and 10 bases separated the two germline ends. CDR1 is MNHEY and CDR2 is SVGAGI in the germline V gene. The CDR3 DNA follows: TGTGCCAGCAGTTACTCTGAGGGTGTGAATGAGCAGTTCTTC. Its translation: CASSYSEGVNEQFF.

This clonotype was seen at least ten times. The chain links TRBV6-1 to TRBJ2-2, with D possibly TRBD2 on 6 matching bases. The CDR3 sequence is 15 residues long. CDR1 is MNHNS and CDR2 is SASEGT in the germline V gene. The V end lost 7 bases, the J end lost 3 bases, and 15 bases lay between the germline ends. CDR3 in amino acids: CASTPAGPYTGELFF. The DNA of the CDR3 is TGTGCCAGCACCCCGGCGGGGCCTTACACCGGGGAGCTGTTTTTT.

By share, this clonotype counts as medium-sized. This sequence joins TRBV4-2 and TRBJ2-1; a possible D gene is TRBD2 (5 bases). In germline, CDR1 is LGHNA, CDR2 YNFKEQ. V lost 0 bases and J lost 5, with 17 bases in between. This CDR3 comprises 17 residues. CDR3 sequence reads: CASSQEFGGLLHNEQFF. CDR3 in DNA: TGTGCCAGCAGCCAAGAATTCGGCGGGTTACTACACAATGAGCAGTTCTTC.

This clonotype was observed at least ten times. The chain combines TRBV20-1 with TRBJ2-1; 12 bases fit TRBD2. V shed 3 bases and J 6 bases; nucleotides not matched to a gene: 0. Germline lookup yields CDR1 DFQATT and CDR2 SNEGSKA (reference sequence). The CDR3 consists of 13 residues. The CDR3 spells CSARTSGSNEQFF. The CDR3 region has the DNA TGCAGTGCTAGGACTAGCGGGAGCAATGAGCAGTTCTTC.

This clonotype ranks as medium-sized. The chain employs TRBV4-1 and TRBJ1-4; tentatively, D is TRBD1 (6 bases). V was pared by 1 base and J by 8 bases, with 26 bases between. The germline V gene encodes CDR1 MGHRA and CDR2 YSYEKL. The CDR3 runs 19 residues. The CDR3 nucleotides are TGCGCCAGCAGCCAAGTTTTTCGGAATTTGGGGGCAGGAAGCGAAAAACTGTTTTTT. Protein sequence: CASSQVFRNLGAGSEKLFF.

This clonotype is medium-sized within its sample. The gene calls are TRBV9 and TRBJ2-2, with 7 bases fitting TRBD2. This CDR3 is built from 15 residues. The trim removed 2 bases at V and 2 bases at J, leaving 3 bases unmatched. In germline, CDR1 is SGDLS, CDR2 YYNGEE. In DNA, the CDR3 is TGTGCCAGCAGCGTCGCTAGCGGCAACACCGGGGAGCTGTTTTTT. Residues: CASSVASGNTGELFF.

This clonotype was found many times. CDR3 in amino acids: CASSREPYNEQFF. The DNA of the CDR3 is TGTGCCAGCAGCCGGGAGCCTTACAATGAGCAGTTCTTC. The rearrangement uses TRBV7-6 and TRBJ2-1; D might be TRBD2 (6 bases). Trimming shortened V by 5 bases and J by 4 bases, and 9 bases separated the two germline ends. The CDR3 contains 13 residues. Per the germline V gene, CDR1 is SGHVS and CDR2 is FNYEAQ.

The sample holds many counts of this clonotype. This chain links TRBV7-9 with TRBJ2-4; D ambiguous. V was shortened by 4 bases and J by 4 bases, with 11 bases between the two germline ends. This CDR3 has 14 amino acids. The germline gives CDR1 SEHNR, CDR2 FQNEAQ (reference sequence). CDR3 protein: CASSSQWQKNIQYF. CDR3 coding DNA: TGTGCCAGCAGCTCCCAATGGCAGAAAAACATTCAGTACTTC.

This chain connects TRBV29-1 to TRBJ1-2; TRBD1 matches at 9 bases. This CDR3 is built from 13 residues. With V trimmed by 7 bases and J by 3 bases, 6 bases remained unmatched. Per germline, CDR1 SQVTM and CDR2 ANQGSEA. The CDR3 bases are TGCAGCGCGGGACAGGGAAGGGACTATGGCTACACCTTC. Translating gives CSAGQGRDYGYTF.

By share, this clonotype ranks as hyperexpanded (1% or more). This chain connects TRBV10-2 to TRBJ2-7; D may be TRBD1 or TRBD2 (5 bases each). V was clipped by 2 bases and J by 3 bases, with 8 bases between them. CDR3 length equals 13 residues. The germline gives CDR1 WSHSY, CDR2 SAAADI. The CDR3 reads CASSEGDHYEQYV. CDR3 DNA sequence: TGCGCCAGCAGTGAGGGGGACCACTACGAGCAGTACGTC.

This clonotype was seen many times. V gene TRBV18 combines with J gene TRBJ2-7; D remains unclear. CDR3 length equals 15 residues. Germline CDR1 is KGHSH and CDR2 is LQKENI. V was cut by 6 bases and J by 2 bases, with 17 bases left in between. The CDR3 region is CASSLSQGNTYEQYV. The CDR3 region has the DNA TGTGCCAGCTCCCTTAGCCAAGGAAACACCTACGAGCAGTACGTC.

At least ten counts were recorded for this clonotype. The chain couples TRBV9 to TRBJ1-1; D unclear. Trimming took off 2 bases at V and 5 bases at J, with 13 bases between the two ends. Germline CDR1 and CDR2: SGDLS and YYNGEE. This CDR3 comprises 14 residues. CDR3 bases: TGTGCCAGCAGCGTGGATATACGAAAGACTGAAGCTTTCTTT. Amino acid sequence: CASSVDIRKTEAFF.

This clonotype occurred many times. CDR3 region: CASSFRTDTYNEQFF. As DNA, the CDR3 is TGTGCCAGCAGCTTTAGGACAGATACCTACAATGAGCAGTTCTTC. The chain is built from TRBV7-6 and TRBJ2-1; TRBD1 might be the D (6 bases). This CDR3 has 15 amino acids. Germline V gene sequence: CDR1 SGHVS, CDR2 FNYEAQ. V lost 3 bases and J lost 2, with 11 bases in between.

This clonotype is medium-sized (0.01 to 0.1%) within its sample. This chain uses TRBV5-4 with TRBJ2-3, with unresolved D. The CDR3 loop spans 15 amino acids. The V gene's germline CDR1 is SGHNT and CDR2 YYREEE (reference sequence). With 0 bases removed from V and 2 bases from J, the gap between germline ends came to 10 bases. The CDR3 protein is CASSLAAQFTDTQYF. As DNA, the CDR3 is TGTGCCAGCAGCTTGGCCGCACAGTTCACAGATACGCAGTATTTT. The whole variable domain, remainder taken from reference TRBV5-4 and TRBJ2-3, is ETGVTQSPTHLIKTRGQQVTLRCSSQSGHNTVSWYQQALGQGPQFIFQYYREEENGRGNFPPRFSGLQFPNYSSELNVNALELDDSALYLCASSLAAQFTDTQYFGPGTRLTVL.

This clonotype was seen many times. The chain couples TRBV20-1 to TRBJ2-1, with a possible D match to TRBD2 (6 bases). Per germline, CDR1 DFQATT and CDR2 SNEGSKA (reference sequence). Trimming took off 7 bases at V and 5 bases at J, with 15 bases between the two ends. The CDR3 contains 13 residues. The CDR3 DNA follows: TGCAGTGGAGGGACTCAACTAAACAATGAGCAGTTCTTC. This gives the protein CSGGTQLNNEQFF.

This clonotype is judged medium-sized. This chain uses TRBV10-3 with TRBJ1-2; TRBD1 matches 7 bases. From germline, CDR1 is ENHRY and CDR2 SYGVKD. Trimming at V came to 8 bases and at J to 4 bases, leaving 1 base not matched to a gene. This CDR3 region has 11 residues. CDR3 in amino acids: CAIRDSYGYTF. CDR3 sequence (DNA): TGTGCCATCCGGGACAGCTATGGCTACACCTTC.

This clonotype appeared many times. J is TRBJ2-5 and V is TRBV7-2, with no clear D. Between the trimmed V and J ends, which lost 3 bases and 5 bases, there was a span of 13 bases. The CDR3 length is 14 residues. Germline V lookup: CDR1 SGHTA, CDR2 FQGNSA. The CDR3 protein is CASSFNPVGETQYF. As DNA, the CDR3 is TGTGCCAGCAGCTTTAATCCGGTGGGGGAGACCCAGTACTTC.

This clonotype showed up many times. The rearrangement links TRBV18 to TRBJ2-6; D is undetermined. CDR1 KGHSH and CDR2 LQKENI come from the germline V gene. The V gene lost 2 bases and the J gene lost 2 bases, with 4 bases spanning the gap. The CDR3 loop spans 14 amino acids. The CDR3 DNA is TGTGCCAGCTCACCAGGGGCTGGGGCCAACGTCCTGACTTTC. Protein sequence: CASSPGAGANVLTF.